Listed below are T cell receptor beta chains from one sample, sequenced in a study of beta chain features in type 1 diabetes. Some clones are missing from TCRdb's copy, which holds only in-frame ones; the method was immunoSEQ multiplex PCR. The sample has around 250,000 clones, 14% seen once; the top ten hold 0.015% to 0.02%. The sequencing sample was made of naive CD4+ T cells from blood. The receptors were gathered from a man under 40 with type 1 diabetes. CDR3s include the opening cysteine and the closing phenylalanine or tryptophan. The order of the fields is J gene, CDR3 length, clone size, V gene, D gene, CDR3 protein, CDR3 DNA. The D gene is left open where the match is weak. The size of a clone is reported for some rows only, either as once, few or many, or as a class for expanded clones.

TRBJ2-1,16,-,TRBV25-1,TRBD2,CASTRTGTSGAGEQFF,TGTGCCAGCACCCGAACCGGGACTAGCGGGGCGGGTGAGCAGTTCTTC
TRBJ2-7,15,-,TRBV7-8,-,CASSLQEASVGEQYF,TGTGCCAGCAGCTTACAGGAAGCCTCTGTGGGTGAGCAGTACTTC
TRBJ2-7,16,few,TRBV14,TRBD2,CASSQEAASGNYEQYF,TGTGCCAGCAGCCAAGAGGCGGCTAGCGGGAACTACGAGCAGTACTTC
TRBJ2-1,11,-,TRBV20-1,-,CSARSQWEQFF,TGCAGTGCTAGGTCCCAGTGGGAGCAGTTCTTC
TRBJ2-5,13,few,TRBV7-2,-,CASSIQNQETQYF,TGTGCCAGCAGCATACAGAACCAAGAGACCCAGTACTTC
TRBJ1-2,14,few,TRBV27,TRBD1,CASSRDRGDYGYTF,TGTGCCAGCAGCCGGGACAGGGGTGACTATGGCTACACCTTC
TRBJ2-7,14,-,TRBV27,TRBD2,CASSTLAGRYEQYF,TGTGCCAGCAGTACACTAGCGGGACGCTACGAGCAGTACTTC
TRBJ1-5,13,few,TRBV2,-,CASSPDGNQPQHF,TGTGCCAGCAGTCCAGACGGGAATCAGCCCCAGCATTTT
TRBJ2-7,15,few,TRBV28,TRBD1,CASTIRDRSSYEQYF,TGTGCCAGCACCATAAGGGACAGGTCTTCCTACGAGCAGTACTTC
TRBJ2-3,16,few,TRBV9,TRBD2,CASSVGTSGRSDTQYF,TGTGCCAGCAGCGTCGGGACTAGCGGGAGGTCCGATACGCAGTATTTT
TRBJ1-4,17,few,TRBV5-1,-,CASSLGTGNPTNEKLFF,TGCGCCAGCAGCTTGGGAACAGGGAATCCAACTAATGAAAAACTGTTTTTT
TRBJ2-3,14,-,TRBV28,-,CASSFGGSTDTQYF,TGTGCCAGCAGTTTCGGCGGGAGCACAGATACGCAGTATTTT
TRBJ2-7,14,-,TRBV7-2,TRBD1,CASRYRTGTYEQYF,TGTGCCAGCAGATACCGGACAGGGACCTACGAGCAGTACTTC
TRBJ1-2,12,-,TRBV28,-,CASRLQGYGYTF,TGTGCCAGCAGGCTCCAGGGTTATGGCTACACCTTC
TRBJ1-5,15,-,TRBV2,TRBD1,CASSLDRVGNQPQHF,TGTGCCAGCAGCCTGGACAGGGTAGGCAATCAGCCCCAGCATTTT
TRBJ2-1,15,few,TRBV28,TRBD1,CASSLSRTGSNEQFF,TGTGCCAGCAGTTTATCGAGGACAGGTTCCAATGAGCAGTTCTTC
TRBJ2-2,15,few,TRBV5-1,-,CASSPIGGITGELFF,TGCGCCAGCAGTCCGATTGGAGGGATCACCGGGGAGCTGTTTTTT
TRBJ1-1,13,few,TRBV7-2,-,CASSPRLILEAFF,TGTGCCAGCAGCCCCAGACTGATTTTAGAAGCTTTCTTT
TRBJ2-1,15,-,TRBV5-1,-,CASHTQSSSYNEQFF,TGCGCCAGTCATACACAATCTAGCTCCTACAATGAGCAGTTCTTC
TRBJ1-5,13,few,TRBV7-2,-,CASTVDNNQPQHF,TGTGCCAGCACCGTCGACAACAATCAGCCCCAGCATTTT
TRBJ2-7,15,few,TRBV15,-,CATSRDVGRTYEQYF,TGTGCCACCAGCAGAGATGTCGGACGGACTTACGAGCAGTACTTC
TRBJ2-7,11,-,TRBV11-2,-,CASSPQYEQYF,TGTGCCAGCAGCCCCCAATACGAGCAGTACTTC
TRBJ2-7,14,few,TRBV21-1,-,CASSPTRTSHEQYF,TGTGCCAGCAGCCCCACGAGGACTAGTCACGAGCAGTACTTC
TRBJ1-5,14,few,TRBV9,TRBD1,CASSVGTANQPQHF,TGTGCCAGCAGCGTCGGGACAGCAAATCAGCCCCAGCATTTT
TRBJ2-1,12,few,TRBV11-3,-,CASSASNNEQFF,TGTGCCAGCAGCGCCAGTAACAATGAGCAGTTCTTC
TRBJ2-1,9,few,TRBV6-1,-,CATSNEQFF,TGTGCCACATCCAATGAGCAGTTCTTC
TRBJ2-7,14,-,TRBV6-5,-,CASTDTDIRYEQYF,TGTGCCAGCACTGATACAGATATTCGCTACGAGCAGTACTTC
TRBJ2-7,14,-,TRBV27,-,CASSPHSGRDEQYF,TGTGCCAGCAGTCCCCACTCGGGCAGGGACGAGCAGTACTTC
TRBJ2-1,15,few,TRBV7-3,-,CASSLNAVTYNEQFF,TGTGCCAGCAGCTTAAACGCAGTTACCTACAATGAGCAGTTCTTC
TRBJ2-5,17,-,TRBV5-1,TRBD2,CASSIQPLAGGWETQYF,TGCGCCAGCAGCATCCAGCCCCTAGCGGGAGGTTGGGAGACCCAGTACTTC
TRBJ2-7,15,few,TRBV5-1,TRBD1,CASRLDRVGSIQQYF,TGCGCCAGCCGTTTGGACAGGGTCGGTTCCATCCAGCAGTACTTC
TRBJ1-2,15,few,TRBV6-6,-,CASSYDGGFGYGYTF,TGTGCCAGCAGTTACGATGGAGGTTTTGGCTATGGCTACACCTTC
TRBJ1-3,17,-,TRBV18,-,CASSRNEGQLSGNTIYF,TGTGCCAGCTCTCGGAATGAAGGACAGCTCTCTGGAAACACCATATATTTT
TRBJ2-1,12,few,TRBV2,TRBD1,CASSGTGWEQFF,TGTGCCAGCAGCGGGACAGGGTGGGAGCAGTTCTTC
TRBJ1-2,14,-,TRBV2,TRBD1,CASSETGPSYGYTF,TGTGCCAGCAGTGAGACAGGGCCCTCCTATGGCTACACCTTC
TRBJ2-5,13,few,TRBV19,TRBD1,CASRVDRGGTQYF,TGTGCCAGTAGAGTCGACAGGGGTGGAACCCAGTACTTC
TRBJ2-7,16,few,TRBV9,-,CASSVEGLRGKGEQYF,TGTGCCAGCAGCGTAGAGGGGCTTAGGGGAAAGGGCGAGCAGTACTTC
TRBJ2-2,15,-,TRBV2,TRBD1,CASRAGTGSTGELFF,TGTGCCAGCAGAGCCGGGACAGGGTCCACCGGGGAGCTGTTTTTT
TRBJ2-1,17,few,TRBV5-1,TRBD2,CASSLGLAGVRVREQFF,TGCGCCAGCAGCTTGGGGCTAGCGGGAGTGAGGGTTCGAGAGCAGTTCTTC
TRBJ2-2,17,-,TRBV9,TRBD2,CASSVTGLAGLTGELFF,TGTGCCAGCAGCGTAACCGGACTAGCGGGACTCACCGGGGAGCTGTTTTTT
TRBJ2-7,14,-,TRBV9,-,CASSGTAGSYEQYF,TGTGCCAGCAGCGGAACTGCCGGCTCCTACGAGCAGTACTTC
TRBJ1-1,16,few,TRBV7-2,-,CASQSADSTLNTEAFF,TGTGCCAGCCAAAGCGCGGACAGCACTTTGAACACTGAAGCTTTCTTT
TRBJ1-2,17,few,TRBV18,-,CASSPNTGSRVDYGYTF,TGTGCCAGCTCACCGAACACAGGGTCTAGGGTAGACTATGGCTACACCTTC
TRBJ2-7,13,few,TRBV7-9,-,CASSSGQTYEQYF,TGTGCCAGCAGCTCTGGGCAGACCTACGAGCAGTACTTC
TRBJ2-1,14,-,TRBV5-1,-,CASSEGLTGDEQFF,TGCGCCAGCAGCGAGGGACTTACGGGCGATGAGCAGTTCTTC
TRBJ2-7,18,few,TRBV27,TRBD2,CASICISGEYLCSYEQYF,TGTGCCAGCATTTGTATTAGCGGGGAATACCTGTGCTCCTACGAGCAGTACTTC
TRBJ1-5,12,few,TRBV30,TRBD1,CAWNRGDQPQHF,TGTGCCTGGAACAGGGGAGATCAGCCCCAGCATTTT
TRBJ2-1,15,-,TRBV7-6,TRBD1,CASSLGQGTANEQFF,TGTGCCAGCAGCTTAGGACAGGGGACAGCGAATGAGCAGTTCTTC
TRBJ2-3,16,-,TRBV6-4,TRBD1,CASSKQGALNTDTQYF,TGTGCCAGCAGTAAACAGGGGGCGCTTAATACAGATACGCAGTATTTT
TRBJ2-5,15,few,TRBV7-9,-,CASSLGQVYQETQYF,TGTGCCAGCAGCTTAGGACAGGTCTACCAAGAGACCCAGTACTTC
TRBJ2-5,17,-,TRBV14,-,CASSPRRGRGAQETQYF,TGTGCCAGCAGCCCCCGGAGGGGTCGGGGCGCCCAAGAGACCCAGTACTTC
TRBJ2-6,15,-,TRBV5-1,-,CASSFGATGANVLTF,TGCGCCAGCAGCTTTGGGGCTACCGGGGCCAACGTCCTGACTTTC
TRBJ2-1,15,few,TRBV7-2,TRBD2,CASSQTSGLYNEQFF,TGTGCCAGCAGCCAGACTAGCGGACTTTACAATGAGCAGTTCTTC
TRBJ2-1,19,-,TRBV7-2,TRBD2,CASSLLGTSGRAAYNEQFF,TGTGCCAGCAGCCTCCTGGGGACTAGCGGGAGGGCAGCCTACAATGAGCAGTTCTTC
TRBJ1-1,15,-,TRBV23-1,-,CASSELEGEYTEAFF,TGCGCCAGCAGTGAACTGGAAGGGGAATACACTGAAGCTTTCTTT
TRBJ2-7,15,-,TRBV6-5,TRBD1,CASSRPGTVTYEQYF,TGTGCCAGCAGTCGTCCCGGGACAGTTACCTACGAGCAGTACTTC
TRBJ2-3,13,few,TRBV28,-,CASTLSGVDTQYF,TGTGCCAGCACCCTTTCGGGAGTAGATACGCAGTATTTT
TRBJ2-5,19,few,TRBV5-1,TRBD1,CASSLGRGLMTGFAETQYF,TGCGCCAGCAGCTTGGGCCGAGGGCTGATGACAGGGTTCGCAGAGACCCAGTACTTC
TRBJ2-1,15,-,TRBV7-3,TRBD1,CASSSQGASYNEQFF,TGTGCCAGCAGCTCACAGGGGGCTTCCTACAATGAGCAGTTCTTC